This TCR beta chain was sequenced during a study of cytomegalovirus exposure and HLA in healthy donors. Researchers ran the PCR with 60 Vbeta and 13 Jbeta primers. Only in-frame clones appear in the TCRdb table, and some are missing; sequencing was by immunoSEQ multiplex PCR. The sample has approximately 170,000 clones, 81% seen once. Germline CDR1 SGHTA, CDR2 FQGNSA. The CDR3 runs 15 residues. V trimming: 2 bases; J trimming: 2 bases; junction bases outside the gene matches: 3. Of note for this clone: As yet, its antigen is unknown.

Overall study results and limits: One cluster of highly shared sequence variants probably arose as a sequencing artifact. Upon later analysis, HLA-associated TCR beta chains proved more clonally expanded than other, equally common chains. Roughly even sequencing depth across donors was the assumption behind the presence/absence analyses.

Sequencing was done on a sample of PBMCs. V and J are TRBV7-2 and TRBJ2-1; 7 positions agree with TRBD2. The clonotype comes from a man over 45 in good health and CMV-seropositive. In DNA, the CDR3 is TGTGCCAGCAGCTTATCAGCGGGAACCTACAATGAGCAGTTCTTC. Translation gives CASSLSAGTYNEQFF.